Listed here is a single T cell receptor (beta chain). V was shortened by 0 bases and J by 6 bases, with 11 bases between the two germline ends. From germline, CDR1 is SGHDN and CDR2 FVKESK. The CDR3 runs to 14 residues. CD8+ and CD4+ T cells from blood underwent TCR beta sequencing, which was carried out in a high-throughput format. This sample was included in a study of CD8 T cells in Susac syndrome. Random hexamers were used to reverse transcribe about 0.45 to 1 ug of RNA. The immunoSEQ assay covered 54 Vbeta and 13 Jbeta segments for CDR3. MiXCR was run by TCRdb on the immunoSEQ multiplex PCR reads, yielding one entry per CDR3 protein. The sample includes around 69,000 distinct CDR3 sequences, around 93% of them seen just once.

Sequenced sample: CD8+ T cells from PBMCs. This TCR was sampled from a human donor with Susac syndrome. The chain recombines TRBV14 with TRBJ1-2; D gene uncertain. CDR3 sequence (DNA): TGTGCCAGCAGCCAAGATTGGGGAATCGATGGCTACACCTTC. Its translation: CASSQDWGIDGYTF. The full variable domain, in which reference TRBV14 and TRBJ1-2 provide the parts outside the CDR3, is EAGVTQFPSHSVIEKGQTVTLRCDPISGHDNLYWYRRVMGKEIKFLLHFVKESKQDESGMPNNRFLAERTGGTYSTLKVQPAELEDSGVYFCASSQDWGIDGYTFGSGTRLTVV.